This TCR beta chain was observed in a study of blood T cell repertoires in COVID-19. Study overall: Italy, Spain and the United States were the sources of the convalescent and acute COVID-19 samples. T cells, B-cell-depleted T cells, or PBMCs supplied cDNA or gDNA.

V shed 10 bases, J shed 7 bases, and the junction held 14 bases outside the gene matches. The V gene's germline CDR1 is MRHNA and CDR2 SNTAGT. This CDR3 spans 15 amino acids. In the study's own analysis: Amplification of reference gene primers was used by the study to estimate nucleated cell counts. TCRdb's copy holds only in-frame clones and misses some; the assay was immunoSEQ multiplex PCR. That table supplies the V and J calls and clone size; D and trimming were determined from the DNA. Of about 200,000 clones in the sample, over 70% were seen once. The rearrangement uses TRBV6-4 and TRBJ2-1; 9 bases are shared with TRBD1. Input material: peripheral blood. The source of this sequence is a woman in her forties or fifties with acute or convalescent COVID-19. The CDR3 nucleotides read TGTGCCACACACACCGGGACAGGGTGTGAGAATGAGCAGTTCTTC. Its protein product is CATHTGTGCENEQFF.